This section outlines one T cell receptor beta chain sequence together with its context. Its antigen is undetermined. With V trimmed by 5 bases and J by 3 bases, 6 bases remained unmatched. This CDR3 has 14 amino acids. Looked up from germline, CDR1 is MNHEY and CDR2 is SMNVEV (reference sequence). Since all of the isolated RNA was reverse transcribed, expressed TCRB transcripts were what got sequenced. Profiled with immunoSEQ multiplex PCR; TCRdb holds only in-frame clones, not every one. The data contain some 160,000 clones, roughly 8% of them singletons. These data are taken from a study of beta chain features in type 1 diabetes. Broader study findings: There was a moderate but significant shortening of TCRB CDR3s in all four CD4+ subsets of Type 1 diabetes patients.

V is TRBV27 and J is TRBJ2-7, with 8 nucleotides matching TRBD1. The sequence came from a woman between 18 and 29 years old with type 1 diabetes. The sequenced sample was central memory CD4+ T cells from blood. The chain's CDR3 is CASSRQGQDYEQYF. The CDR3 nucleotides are TGTGCCAGCAGTCGGCAGGGACAGGACTACGAGCAGTACTTC.